The 18 T cell receptor beta chains below all came from one sample that was sequenced in a study of post-analysis software for immune sequencing data. The study, taken as a whole, reports: With TRBV5-6, TRBV5-1 and TRBV20-1 included, roughly five TRBV segments were more frequent in patients than in controls.

Their recognized antigens are unknown. The library was made from cDNA and included unique molecular identifiers. TCRdb re-derived calls from the PCR reads in MiXCR, one entry per CDR3 protein. In the table there are 750,000 to 950,000 distinct CDR3 sequences, approximately 57% of which are singletons. Input material: blood. All receptors derive from a girl between 10 and 17 years old with multiple sclerosis.

The DNA for the CDR3 is TGTGCCAGCAGCACGACCAGAGGGGACGAGCAGTACTTC. Protein: CASSTTRGDEQYF. This rearrangement joins TRBV7-9 to TRBJ2-5, with D possibly being TRBD1 or TRBD2 (5 bases each). TRBJ2-7 matches the DNA end more closely, so the J call is doubtful. The CDR3 is 13 residues long. The germline V gene has CDR1 SEHNR and CDR2 FQNEAQ (reference sequence).

Written as DNA, the CDR3 is TGTGCCAGCAGTGAGGGCGGGGCTAGTACTGAAGCTTTCTTT. The encoded protein is CASSEGGASTEAFF. The J gene is TRBJ1-1, the V gene TRBV2; possible D gene TRBD1, 5 bases. Germline loops: CDR1 SNHLY, CDR2 FYNNEI. The ends were cut back, 3 bases at V and 5 bases at J, with 13 bases in the middle. This CDR3 comprises 14 residues.

This clonotype was observed a few times. This chain connects TRBV3-1 to TRBJ2-4; 12 bases agree with TRBD2. This CDR3 contains 14 residues. Per the germline V gene, CDR1 is LGHDT and CDR2 is YNNKEL (reference sequence). With 4 bases clipped from V and 13 bases from J, the junction kept 8 bases outside the gene matches. This CDR3 reads CASSPGLAGREQYF. For the CDR3, the DNA is TGTGCCAGCAGCCCCGGACTAGCGGGGAGAGAGCAGTACTTC.

J is TRBJ2-7 and V is TRBV20-1; 7 bases align to TRBD1. Germline-derived CDR1 and CDR2 are DFQATT and SNEGSKA (reference sequence). There are 14 residues in the CDR3. Trimming at V came to 0 bases and at J to 3 bases, leaving 5 bases not matched to a gene. The CDR3 DNA reads as TGCAGTGCTAGAGACCGGGACAGTCTCTACGAGCAGTACTTC. This sequence encodes CSARDRDSLYEQYF.

The chain recombines TRBV5-1 with TRBJ2-7, with 9 nucleotides matching TRBD2. The CDR3 covers 16 residues. V shed 5 bases, J shed 0 bases, and the junction held 9 bases outside the gene matches. Germline V gene lookup returns CDR1 SGHRS and CDR2 YFSETQ. CDR3 sequence: CASSLIAGVFSYEQYF. The CDR3 DNA reads as TGCGCCAGCAGTTTAATAGCGGGAGTGTTCTCCTACGAGCAGTACTTC.

This clonotype occurred a few times. The rearrangement uses TRBV29-1 and TRBJ2-7; no firm D call. Germline CDR1 is SQVTM and CDR2 is ANQGSEA. The V end lost 6 bases, the J end lost 1 base, and 13 bases lay between the germline ends. The CDR3 loop spans 13 amino acids. The CDR3 DNA reads TGCAGCGTCGAGGTAGACACATCCTACGAGCAGTACTTC. Amino acids: CSVEVDTSYEQYF.

The chain couples TRBV5-6 to TRBJ2-1; D gene unclear. Germline CDR1 reads SGHDT; CDR2 reads YYEEEE. This CDR3 contains 13 residues. Trimming pared 0 bases from V and 5 bases from J, leaving 6 bases between. For the CDR3, the DNA is TGTGCCAGCAGCTTGGTAGGAAACAATGAGCAGTTCTTC. Protein: CASSLVGNNEQFF.

The chain joins TRBV7-6 to TRBJ2-5; TRBD1 matches 8 bases. The J call may be faulty, since TRBJ2-7 better matches the DNA end. Germline CDR1 and CDR2: SGHVS and FNYEAQ. The CDR3 runs 14 residues. The CDR3 sequence is CASSPLGQVYEQYF. As DNA, the CDR3 is TGTGCCAGCAGCCCCTTGGGACAGGTCTACGAGCAGTACTTC.

This clonotype has only a few counts. The genes are TRBV20-1 and TRBJ2-7, with 11 bases matching TRBD1. The germline gives CDR1 DFQATT, CDR2 SNEGSKA (reference sequence). V shed 2 bases and J 5 bases; nucleotides not matched to a gene: 11. The CDR3 length is 16 residues. CDR3 bases: TGCAGTGCTAGACGCGGGACAGGGGGTTTACTGGACGAGCAGTACTTC. It yields the protein CSARRGTGGLLDEQYF.

In the case of this clonotype: One junction end does not reproduce the germline sequence, and a read error may be involved. V usage is TRBV6-6 and J usage is TRBJ2-7, with TRBD2 matching 8 bases. The CDR3 loop spans 14 amino acids. Germline V gene sequence: CDR1 MNHNY, CDR2 SVGAGI (reference sequence). The CDR3 here is CAISETSEHYEQYF. The DNA for the CDR3 is TGTGCCATCAGTGAGACTAGCGAGCACTACGAGCAGTACTTC.

This clonotype has just a few counts. This sequence joins TRBV5-1 and TRBJ2-6; TRBD1 agrees at 8 bases. With 0 bases clipped from V and 0 bases from J, the junction kept 5 bases outside the gene matches. CDR1 SGHRS and CDR2 YFSETQ come from the germline V gene. This CDR3 has 18 amino acids. The CDR3 spells CASSLDGQGHSGANVLTF. The DNA of the CDR3 is TGCGCCAGCAGCTTGGACGGACAGGGCCACTCTGGGGCCAACGTCCTGACTTTC.

The rearrangement joins TRBV3-1 to TRBJ2-5; possibly TRBD2 for D (6 bases). V lost 3 bases to trimming and J lost 4 bases, with 9 bases between them. Germline V lookup: CDR1 LGHDT, CDR2 YNNKEL (reference sequence). The CDR3 spans 13 residues. CDR3 in amino acids: CASSHPEGETQYF. CDR3 DNA: TGTGCCAGCAGCCATCCGGAGGGAGAGACCCAGTACTTC.

This clonotype came up a few times. This chain connects TRBV5-1 to TRBJ2-5, with D possibly being TRBD1 (7 bases). Germline CDR1 and CDR2: SGHRS and YFSETQ. The germline V and J ends were trimmed by 4 bases and 4 bases, with 17 bases remaining between them. The CDR3 sequence is 15 residues long. For the CDR3, the DNA is TGCGCCAGCAGCCACCTGCGACAGGGAGGAGAGACCCAGTACTTC. Its protein is CASSHLRQGGETQYF.

The chain has TRBV12-3 or TRBV12-4 and TRBJ2-5, with TRBD1 as a possible D gene (6 bases). Between the trimmed V and J ends, which lost 2 bases and 2 bases, there was a span of 15 bases. CDR3 length: 16 amino acids. DNA of the CDR3: TGTGCCAGCAGTTTATTTTACCAGGGGAGACAAGAGACCCAGTACTTC. Its translation: CASSLFYQGRQETQYF.

V is TRBV7-2 and J is TRBJ1-2; D is possibly TRBD1 (6 bases). V lost 1 base and J lost 2, with 8 bases in between. CDR1 and CDR2 from the germline V gene are SGHTA and FQGNSA. CDR3 length equals 14 residues. The CDR3 nucleotides are TGTGCCAGCAGCTTAGGAGGACAGAACTATGGCTACACCTTC. Amino acids: CASSLGGQNYGYTF.

J is TRBJ2-4 and V is TRBV29-1; D ambiguous. The end of the DNA is better explained by TRBJ2-7, so the J call may be wrong. CDR3 length equals 12 residues. CDR1 and CDR2 (germline): SQVTM, ANQGSEA. This CDR3 reads CSGGPEAYEQYF. As DNA, the CDR3 is TGCAGCGGCGGACCCGAGGCTTACGAGCAGTACTTC.

The CDR3 sequence is CAISTSGGLVRQYF. DNA of the CDR3: TGTGCCATCAGTACTAGCGGGGGGCTTGTTCGGCAGTACTTC. The V gene is TRBV10-3, the J gene TRBJ2-4, with 12 bases identical to TRBD2. V lost 5 bases, J lost 13 bases, and 9 bases stayed unmatched. The length of the CDR3 is 14 residues. Germline lookup yields CDR1 ENHRY and CDR2 SYGVKD.

The rearrangement uses TRBV29-1 and TRBJ2-5, with 12 bases matching TRBD1. Germline CDR1 reads SQVTM; CDR2 reads ANQGSEA. This CDR3 spans 13 amino acids. Losses at the gene ends were 7 bases for V and 3 bases for J; bases not matched to a gene: 3. The CDR3 protein is CSAGTGGEETQYF. CDR3 nucleotides: TGCAGCGCCGGGACAGGGGGCGAAGAGACCCAGTACTTC.